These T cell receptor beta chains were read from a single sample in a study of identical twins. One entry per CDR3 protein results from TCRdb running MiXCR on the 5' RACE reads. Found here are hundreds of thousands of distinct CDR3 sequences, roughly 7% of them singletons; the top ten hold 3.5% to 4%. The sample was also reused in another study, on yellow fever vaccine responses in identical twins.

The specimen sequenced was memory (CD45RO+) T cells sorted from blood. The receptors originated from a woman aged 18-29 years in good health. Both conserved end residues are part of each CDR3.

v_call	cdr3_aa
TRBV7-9	CASSFRVTDSFGNEQFF
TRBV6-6	CASSYSHTDTQYF
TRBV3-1	CASSQVLAAYEQYF
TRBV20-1	CSASIVKVTHTEAFF
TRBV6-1	CASTRDLYNNEQFF
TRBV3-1	CANSLGDRRTGELFF
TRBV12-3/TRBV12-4	CASRWTSGGSTDTQYF
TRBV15	CATSGAKNIQYF
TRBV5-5	CASRPGQGVLLNTEAFF
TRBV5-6	CASSWGPGNEQFF
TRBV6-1	CASRRAGIESYEQYF
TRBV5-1	CASSLSRNTGELFF
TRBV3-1	CATSLRSTGYETQYF
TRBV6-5	CASSYSQGPADTQYF
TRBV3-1	CASSQRGRDNEQFF
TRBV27	CASSSPTRLGDSYNEQFF
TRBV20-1	CSAILGGETQYF
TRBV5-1	CASSLHTGTGGYYGYTF
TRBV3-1	CASSQRENYGYTF
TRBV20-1	CSAQEVRNPYNEQFF
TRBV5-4	CASSLKGPAGGADTQYF
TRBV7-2	CASSLGSNIAKNIQYF